This passage covers 12 T cell receptor beta chains from one sample sequenced in a study of blood T cell repertoires in COVID-19 (dated by TCRdb to 2018 to 2021). The library relied on the immunoSEQ multiplex PCR assay. TCRdb limited this immuneACCESS table to in-frame rearrangements with V and J called. A share of clones is missing; checked studies link under half to unresolved V genes, and the rest is unexplained. In this sample the table shows 150,000 to 190,000 clones, roughly nine tenths of which occur a single time. The top ten hold more than 2% of the sample. The sequenced sample was peripheral blood. The receptors here all came from a woman aged 70-85 years with acute or convalescent COVID-19.

This chain connects TRBV18 to TRBJ1-2; D gene unclear. This CDR3 contains 14 residues. Germline V gene sequence: CDR1 KGHSH, CDR2 LQKENI. V lost 2 bases and J 2 bases, leaving 9 bases between the germline ends. CDR3 nucleotide sequence: TGTGCCAGCTCACCAGGAGGTTCCAACTATGGCTACACCTTC. This encodes CASSPGGSNYGYTF.

The chain joins TRBV9 to TRBJ1-1; D is uncertain. Trimming left V 0 bases short and J 8 bases short, with 14 bases between. Germline V CDR1 and CDR2: SGDLS, YYNGEE. This CDR3 spans 14 amino acids. CDR3 loop: CASSVAFGTEEAFF. The CDR3 nucleotides are TGTGCCAGCAGCGTAGCCTTTGGTACAGAAGAAGCTTTCTTT.

The CDR3 coding sequence is TGTGCCACCAGCAGAGACCAACAGGGGGTTCGAGGAAACACCATATATTTT. Its translation: CATSRDQQGVRGNTIYF. The V and J genes are TRBV15 and TRBJ1-3; 8 bases are a match to TRBD1. This CDR3 spans 17 amino acids. V gave up 0 bases and J gave up 4 bases; unmatched junction bases: 8. Germline V gene lookup returns CDR1 LNHNV and CDR2 YYDKDF (reference sequence).

The gene calls are TRBV6-2 or TRBV6-3 and TRBJ2-7; D possibly corresponds to TRBD1 (6 bases). V lost 6 bases to trimming and J lost 4 bases, with 10 bases between them. The CDR3 spans 12 residues. Per germline, CDR1 MNHEY and CDR2 SVGEGT. The chain's CDR3 is CASSPQGYEQYF. The CDR3 bases are TGTGCCAGCAGCCCCCAGGGGTACGAGCAGTACTTC.

The rearrangement uses TRBV15 and TRBJ1-4, with 10 bases lining up with TRBD1. CDR3 length equals 14 residues. Looked up from germline, CDR1 is LNHNV and CDR2 is YYDKDF (reference sequence). The junction had 5 bases not matched to a gene; V was cut back by 6 bases and J by 7 bases. DNA of the CDR3: TGTGCCACCAGTACTCGGGACAGGGGTGAAAAACTGTTTTTT. Translated, it gives CATSTRDRGEKLFF.

The V and J genes are TRBV19 and TRBJ2-3, with 8 bases aligning to TRBD2. There are 15 residues in the CDR3. Germline trimming cut 5 bases from V and 3 bases from J; bases unmatched to any gene: 7. CDR1 is LNHDA and CDR2 is SQIVND in the germline V gene (reference sequence). CDR3 in amino acids: CASSLRGVGTDTQYF. CDR3 nucleotide sequence: TGTGCCAGTAGTCTGCGGGGGGTTGGTACAGATACGCAGTATTTT.

CDR3 amino acids: CASSLGQGSMTFF. DNA of the CDR3: TGCGCCAGCAGCTTGGGGCAGGGATCAATGACTTTCTTT. V usage is TRBV5-1 and J usage is TRBJ1-1, with D maybe TRBD1 (5 bases). CDR3 size: 13 residues. Germline V CDR1 and CDR2: SGHRS, YFSETQ. Trimming removed 0 bases at V and 12 bases at J, with 15 bases between.

This chain connects TRBV6-5 to TRBJ2-1; 9 positions agree with TRBD2. The V gene end was trimmed by 0 bases and the J gene end by 4 bases; junction bases not matched to a gene: 4. Germline V gene lookup returns CDR1 MNHEY and CDR2 SVGAGI. The CDR3 is 16 amino acids. DNA of the CDR3: TGTGCCAGCAGTTACTCGGTAGCGGGGGCTTACAATGAGCAGTTCTTC. This codes for CASSYSVAGAYNEQFF.

This chain joins TRBV4-1 and TRBJ1-2; TRBD1 aligns across 8 bases. This CDR3 is built from 19 residues. Per the germline V gene, CDR1 is MGHRA and CDR2 is YSYEKL. Trimming at V came to 0 bases and at J to 8 bases, leaving 20 bases not matched to a gene. The CDR3 DNA reads TGCGCCAGCAGCCAAGAGTGGAGAGGACAGGGCCAACTCTATGTGGGCTACACCTTC. Amino acid sequence: CASSQEWRGQGQLYVGYTF.

The V and J genes are TRBV3-1 (or the pseudogene TRBV3-2) and TRBJ2-3; D is possibly TRBD2 (6 bases). Germline V gene lookup returns CDR1 LGHDT and CDR2 YNNKEL (reference sequence). The CDR3 sequence is 13 residues long. Trimming took off 6 bases at V and 9 bases at J, with 16 bases between the two ends. The CDR3 bases are TGTGCCAGCAGTACCGACTACCGGGGGACGCAGTATTTT. As protein: CASSTDYRGTQYF.

The chain couples TRBV2 to TRBJ2-2; 12 nucleotides match TRBD2. Germline V CDR1 and CDR2: SNHLY, FYNNEI. This CDR3 spans 15 amino acids. The junction had 6 bases not matched to a gene; V was cut back by 8 bases and J by 5 bases. This CDR3 reads CASQTSGGITGELFF. The CDR3 bases are TGTGCCAGCCAGACTAGCGGGGGAATAACCGGGGAGCTGTTTTTT.

The V call is TRBV5-4, the J call TRBJ2-5, with 9 bases fitting TRBD1. The CDR3 covers 14 residues. V shed 4 bases, J shed 3 bases, and the junction held 4 bases outside the gene matches. Germline CDR1 SGHNT, CDR2 YYREEE (reference sequence). The CDR3 reads CASSQWTGEETQYF. The CDR3 nucleotides are TGTGCCAGCAGCCAGTGGACAGGGGAAGAGACCCAGTACTTC.